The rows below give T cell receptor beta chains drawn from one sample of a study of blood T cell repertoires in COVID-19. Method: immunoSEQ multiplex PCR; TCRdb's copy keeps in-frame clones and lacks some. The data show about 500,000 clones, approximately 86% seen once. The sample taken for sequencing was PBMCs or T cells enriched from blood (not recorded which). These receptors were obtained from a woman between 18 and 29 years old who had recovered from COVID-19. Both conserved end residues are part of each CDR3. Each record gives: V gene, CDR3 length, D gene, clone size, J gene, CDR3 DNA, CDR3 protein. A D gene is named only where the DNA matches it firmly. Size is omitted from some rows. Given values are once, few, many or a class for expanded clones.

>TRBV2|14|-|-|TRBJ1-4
TGTGCCAGCAGTGACGTCAGGGAAGATGAAAAACTGTTTTTT
CASSDVREDEKLFF
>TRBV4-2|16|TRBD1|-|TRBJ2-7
TGTGCCAGCAGCCAAGAGATGGGACAGGAGTTCTACGAGCAGTACTTC
CASSQEMGQEFYEQYF
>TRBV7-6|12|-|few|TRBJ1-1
TGTGCCAGCAGCCTGGCAGGGGATGAAGCTTTCTTT
CASSLAGDEAFF
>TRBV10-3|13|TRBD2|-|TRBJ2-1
TGTGCCTCACAGACTAGCGGGGGAAATGAGCAGTTCTTC
CASQTSGGNEQFF
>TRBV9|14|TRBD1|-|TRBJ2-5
TGTGCCAGCAGCCCTGGGACAGCCCAAGAGACCCAGTACTTC
CASSPGTAQETQYF
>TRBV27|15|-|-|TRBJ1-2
TGTGCCAGCAGTTTGGCGGGGACGGTACAGTATGGCTACACCTTC
CASSLAGTVQYGYTF
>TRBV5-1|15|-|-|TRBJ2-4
TGCGCCAGCAGCTTGTTTTCTGACACCGGAAACATTCAGTACTTC
CASSLFSDTGNIQYF
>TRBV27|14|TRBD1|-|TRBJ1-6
TGTGCCAGCAGTTGGACAGGGGTTAATTCACCCCTCCACTTT
CASSWTGVNSPLHF
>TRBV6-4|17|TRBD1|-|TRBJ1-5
TGTGCCAGCAGTGCTGCCAGGGGGGAGCACTCGTGTCAGCCCCAGCATTTT
CASSAARGEHSCQPQHF
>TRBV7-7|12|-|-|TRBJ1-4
TGTGCCAGCAGCTTAAGAGGTGAAAAACTGTTTTTT
CASSLRGEKLFF
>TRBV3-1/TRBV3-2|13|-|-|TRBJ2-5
TGTGCCAGCAGCCAGGCCTACCAAGAGACCCAGTACTTC
CASSQAYQETQYF
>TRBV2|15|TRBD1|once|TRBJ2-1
TGTGCCAGCAGACCGGGACAGGGTACCGGTCATGAGCAGTTCTTC
CASRPGQGTGHEQFF
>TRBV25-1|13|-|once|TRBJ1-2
TGTGCCAGCAGTGAGACATACCAGGCTGGCTACACCTTC
CASSETYQAGYTF
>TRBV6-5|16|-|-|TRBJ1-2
TGTGCCAGCAGTTACTCCCCCAAGGGGTGGGACTATGGCTACACCTTC
CASSYSPKGWDYGYTF
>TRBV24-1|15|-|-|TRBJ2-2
TGTGCCACCAGTGATTTGAGGGGGAACACCGGGGAGCTGTTTTTT
CATSDLRGNTGELFF